This entry concerns a single TCR beta chain. Its antigen is not identified. Separate from the approximately 670-subject first cohort, the 120-subject validation cohort was the one that the donors belonged to. Measured with immunoSEQ multiplex PCR; TCRdb has only the in-frame clones, and not every one. The sample shows 150,000 to 200,000 clones, 75% to 95% of them seen only once. The CDR3 contains 16 residues. V dropped 0 bases and J dropped 0 bases, with 11 bases sitting between them. The germline CDR1 and CDR2 sequences are SGHRS and YFSETQ. These data come from a study of cytomegalovirus exposure and HLA in healthy donors. Study outcomes and limitations: CMV antigen specificity was confirmed in vitro for three CMV-associated chains. Most observed TCR sequences were rare, whereas some public TCRs were detected in many donors.

Sequenced material: PBMCs. This clonotype originated in a woman aged 18-35 years in good health and CMV-seropositive. This chain links TRBV5-1 with TRBJ2-3; D unresolved. The DNA of the CDR3 is TGCGCCAGCAGCTTGGCCGAGTATCCTAGCACAGATACGCAGTATTTT. It is translated as CASSLAEYPSTDTQYF.